This T cell receptor (beta chain) was documented in a study of identical twins. The CDR3 has 14 residues. Germline CDR1 reads SQVTM; CDR2 reads ANQGSEA. This clonotype has only a few counts. TCRdb reanalysed the 5' RACE reads using MiXCR and keeps one entry per CDR3 protein. The sample yields about 790,000 distinct CDR3 sequences, roughly 18% seen once. These data are also associated with another study on T cells expressing NK-cell markers. As that study records: Sorted CD3+CD56-NKG2C+, CD3+CD56+NKG2C+ and CD3+CD56+NKG2C- T cells supplied the TCR beta repertoires. Once again these clonotypes came out on top in the CD3+CD56-NKG2C+ fraction of a few donors.

The sequence was collected from a young woman in good health. The J gene is TRBJ2-5, the V gene TRBV29-1; D is tentatively TRBD1 or TRBD2 (7 bases each). Sequencing was performed on PBMCs. The CDR3 DNA is TGCTCGATTCAGGGGGGGGCGAGGGAAGAGACCCAGTACTTC. It is translated as CSIQGGAREETQYF.